This TCR beta chain was recovered during a study of cytomegalovirus exposure and HLA in healthy donors. Study overall: Unique TCRs from HLA-typed donors, roughly 87 million of them, were held in an early data release.

The trim removed 6 bases at V and 5 bases at J, leaving 5 bases unmatched. Germline CDR1 reads MDHEN; CDR2 reads SYDVKM. The CDR3 sequence is 15 residues long. The PCR employed 60 Vbeta primers together with 13 Jbeta primers. TCRdb's copy holds only in-frame clones and misses some; the assay was immunoSEQ multiplex PCR. The data show about 140,000 clones, 65% to 80% seen once. The rearrangement uses TRBV28 and TRBJ2-5; 14 bases align to TRBD2. The sample was PBMCs. This sequence was found in a male donor in good health and CMV-seropositive. The CDR3 region is CASRGLAGGRETQYF. The CDR3, as DNA: TGTGCCAGCAGAGGACTAGCGGGAGGCCGGGAGACCCAGTACTTC. Looking up the rest from reference TRBV28 and TRBJ2-5 gives the full variable domain: DVKVTQSSRYLVKRTGEKVFLECVQDMDHENMFWYRQDPGLGLRLIYFSYDVKMKEKGDIPEGYSVSREKKERFSLILESASTNQTSMYLCASRGLAGGRETQYFGPGTRLLVL.